This TCR beta chain was captured by sequencing in a study of cytomegalovirus exposure and HLA in healthy donors. This clone was seen only once. The antigen remains unidentified. Sequencing used immunoSEQ multiplex PCR; TCRdb keeps in-frame clones, though not all of them. The table has under 200,000 clones, 95% to 96% seen once; the top ten hold around 0.9%. Separation from the roughly 670-subject first cohort characterized the 120-subject validation cohort, to which the donors belonged. Study observations and caveats: The authors enumerated 180 or so TCR beta chains as linked to cytomegalovirus. Confirmation was obtained in vitro that a few CMV-associated chains are specific for CMV antigens. Cytomegalovirus status was reportedly diagnosed by the classifier with high specificity and sensitivity.

The sequencing input was PBMCs. The TCR originated in a young woman in good health and CMV-seronegative.

CDR3 DNA: TGTGCCAGCAGTGAAGCGCACGGGGGCACTGAAGCTTTCTTT. It codes for CASSEAHGGTEAFF. This chain uses TRBV6-1 with TRBJ1-1; D possibly corresponds to TRBD1 (5 bases). CDR3 length: 14 amino acids. Germline V gene data show CDR1 as MNHNS and CDR2 as SASEGT. The germline V and J ends were trimmed by 0 bases and 4 bases, with 9 bases remaining between them.